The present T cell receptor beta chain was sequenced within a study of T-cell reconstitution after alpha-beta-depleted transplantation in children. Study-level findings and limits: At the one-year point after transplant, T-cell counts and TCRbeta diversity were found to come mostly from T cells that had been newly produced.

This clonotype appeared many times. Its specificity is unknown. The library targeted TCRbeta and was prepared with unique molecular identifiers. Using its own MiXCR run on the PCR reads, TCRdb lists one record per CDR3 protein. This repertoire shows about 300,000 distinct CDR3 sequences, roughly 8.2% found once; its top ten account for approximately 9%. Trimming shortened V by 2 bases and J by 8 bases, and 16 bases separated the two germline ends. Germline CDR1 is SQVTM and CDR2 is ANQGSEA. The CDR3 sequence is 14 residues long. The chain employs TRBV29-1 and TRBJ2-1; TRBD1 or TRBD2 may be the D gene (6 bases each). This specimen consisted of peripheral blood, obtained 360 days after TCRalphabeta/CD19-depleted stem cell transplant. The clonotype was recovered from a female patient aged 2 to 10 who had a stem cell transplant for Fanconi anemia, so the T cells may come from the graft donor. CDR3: CSVERRGDGDEQFF. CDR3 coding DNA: TGCAGCGTTGAAAGGAGGGGGGACGGCGATGAGCAGTTCTTC.